This TCR beta chain was obtained from a study of T cell responses to AZD1222 COVID-19 vaccine. This CDR3 has 14 residues. After removal of 7 bases from V and 2 bases from J, the junction contained 3 bases not matched to a gene. CDR1 is SGHTA, CDR2 FQGNSA, per germline. A remark on this clone: The antigen is unknown.

Study-wide points: Repertoire samples came only from after the peak T cell response.

The method was immunoSEQ multiplex PCR; TCRdb's version includes in-frame clones alone and lacks a portion of them. The sample lists roughly 160,000 clones; about 90% were seen once. The sequencing used peripheral blood, collected on day 0 of AZD1222 vaccination. The receptor comes from an adult in good health. The rearrangement uses TRBV7-2 and TRBJ1-4, with TRBD1 identical over 8 bases. Here the CDR3 reads CASKRTGTNEKLFF. Here the CDR3 DNA reads TGTGCCAGCAAAAGGACAGGGACTAATGAAAAACTGTTTTTT.